This T cell receptor beta chain was sequenced during a study of cytomegalovirus exposure and HLA in healthy donors. Study in general: When 300 to 400 donors were genotyped, 80% to 90% of them were found to fall in the Caucasian-associated ancestry cluster.

The primer mix had 60 Vbeta and 13 Jbeta primers. Method: immunoSEQ multiplex PCR; TCRdb's copy keeps in-frame clones and lacks some. Of under 150,000 clones in the sample, roughly 83% were seen once. Sampled while nominally healthy, donors likely had unrecorded immune exposures. The V gene lost 4 bases and the J gene lost 0 bases, with 7 bases spanning the gap. Per germline, CDR1 SGHDN and CDR2 FVKESK. The CDR3 is 15 amino acids. The chain combines TRBV14 with TRBJ2-6; D is unclear. The sequence derives from a young man in good health and CMV-seronegative. Sequenced material: PBMCs. CDR3 coding DNA: TGTGCCAGCAGCCCTCTTAACTCTGGGGCCAACGTCCTGACTTTC. This encodes CASSPLNSGANVLTF.